A single sample gave rise to the 19 T cell receptor beta chains below, sequenced in a study of B cell selection in AIRE deficiency. This table comes from immunoSEQ multiplex PCR, and its TCRdb copy is limited to in-frame clones, with some not included. This table holds 20,000 to 30,000 clones, about 95% found once. CD4+CD127+ cells were sorted as the conventional CD4 T cells. The sample comprised CD4+CD127+ conventional T cells sorted from PBMCs. These receptors were taken from a human donor in good health.

The rearrangement uses TRBV29-1 and TRBJ2-3; perhaps TRBD2 as D (5 bases). The length of the CDR3 is 13 residues. Trimming took 3 bases from V and 1 from J, leaving 8 bases between them. In germline, CDR1 is SQVTM, CDR2 ANQGSEA. The CDR3 loop is CSVEYGGTDTQYF. The CDR3 DNA sequence: TGCAGCGTTGAGTACGGGGGCACAGATACGCAGTATTTT.

The chain couples TRBV10-3 to TRBJ2-3, with 9 bases fitting TRBD1. The germline gives CDR1 ENHRY, CDR2 SYGVKD. Trimming took 6 bases from V and 3 from J; bases not matched to a gene: 19. The CDR3 runs 19 residues. CDR3 in DNA: TGTGCCATCAGGAGCGGGACAGGGATTACTTCTCCGTCAACAGATACGCAGTATTTT. Translating gives CAIRSGTGITSPSTDTQYF.

The V gene is TRBV10-1, the J gene TRBJ2-2, with D maybe TRBD1 (5 bases). This CDR3 is 17 amino acids long. Trimming cost V 8 bases and J 1 base, with 20 bases left between them. Germline V CDR1 and CDR2: WNHNN, SYGVQD (reference sequence). For the CDR3, the DNA is TGCGCCAGCCCCCCCCGCGAAGGCAGGGAGAACACCGGGGAGCTGTTTTTT. Protein sequence: CASPPREGRENTGELFF.

The chain uses TRBV7-2 and TRBJ1-1; D call uncertain. CDR3 length: 14 residues. Germline CDR1 is SGHTA and CDR2 is FQGNSA. V lost 3 bases and J 11 bases, leaving 19 bases between the germline ends. This chain's CDR3 is CASSFPGTTLNAFF. CDR3 bases: TGTGCCAGCAGCTTCCCCGGAACTACACTGAATGCTTTCTTT.

This sequence joins TRBV10-3 and TRBJ1-1; the D gene is possibly TRBD1 (6 bases). Germline V gene lookup returns CDR1 ENHRY and CDR2 SYGVKD. V lost 2 bases to trimming and J lost 5 bases, with 15 bases between them. The CDR3 runs 15 residues. In DNA, the CDR3 is TGTGCCATCAGTGAGCGGGACGGGGGGCGTACTGAAGCTTTCTTT. Its translation is CAISERDGGRTEAFF.

This clone was seen only once. CDR3: CASSVARVSTEAFF. For the CDR3, the DNA is TGTGCCAGCAGCGTAGCGAGGGTCAGCACTGAAGCTTTCTTT. This chain links TRBV9 with TRBJ1-1, with D uncertain. Germline values: CDR1 SGDLS, CDR2 YYNGEE. The CDR3 runs 14 residues. Trimming took 0 bases from V and 4 from J, leaving 10 bases between them.

The chain combines TRBV7-2 with TRBJ1-5; the D is unclear. CDR3 size: 16 residues. Germline V CDR1 and CDR2: SGHTA, FQGNSA. V was clipped by 1 base and J by 0 bases, with 10 bases between them. The CDR3 protein is CASSLVASYSNQPQHF. CDR3 sequence (DNA): TGTGCCAGCAGCTTAGTCGCCAGTTATAGCAATCAGCCCCAGCATTTT.

This chain joins TRBV9 and TRBJ2-2, with D perhaps given as TRBD1 or TRBD2 (5 bases each). Per germline, CDR1 SGDLS and CDR2 YYNGEE. Between the trimmed V and J ends, which lost 4 bases and 2 bases, there was a span of 18 bases. The CDR3 is made up of 17 amino acids. The CDR3, as DNA: TGTGCCAGCAGCCCTCATTTAGAGGGGCCAAACACCGGGGAGCTGTTTTTT. Translation gives CASSPHLEGPNTGELFF. Combining the CDR3 with reference TRBV9 and TRBJ2-2 gives the whole variable domain DSGVTQTPKHLITATGQRVTLRCSPRSGDLSVYWYQQSLDQGLQFLIQYYNGEERAKGNILERFSAQQFPDLHSELNLSSLELGDSALYFCASSPHLEGPNTGELFFGEGSRLTVL.

The chain couples TRBV5-6 to TRBJ2-5, with D perhaps TRBD1 (5 bases). Germline CDR1 reads SGHDT; CDR2 reads YYEEEE. This CDR3 is built from 15 residues. With 5 bases removed from V and 5 bases from J, the gap between germline ends came to 19 bases. Here the CDR3 DNA reads TGTGCCAGCAGTCCAGGGATGCAGGGTGGTGAGACCCAGTACTTC. Amino acid sequence: CASSPGMQGGETQYF.

This chain uses TRBV7-2 with TRBJ2-1; no definite D call. This CDR3 spans 11 amino acids. Germline V gene sequence: CDR1 SGHTA, CDR2 FQGNSA. V lost 5 bases, J lost 8 bases, and 7 bases lay in between. CDR3 DNA: TGTGCCAGCAGCCAACCGGATGAGCAGTTCTTC. Translating it yields CASSQPDEQFF.

The V and J genes are TRBV7-2 and TRBJ1-5; the D is unclear. This CDR3 contains 13 residues. Germline loops: CDR1 SGHTA, CDR2 FQGNSA. V dropped 0 bases and J dropped 5 bases, with 5 bases sitting between them. Written as DNA, the CDR3 is TGTGCCAGCAGCTTAGCTGGGGATCAGCCCCAGCATTTT. Protein product: CASSLAGDQPQHF.

The chain employs TRBV2 and TRBJ2-5, with no clear D. The CDR3 contains 13 residues. V was shortened by 11 bases and J by 1 base, with 14 bases between the two germline ends. Germline V CDR1 and CDR2: SNHLY, FYNNEI. The CDR3 nucleotides read TGTGCCCAGACTTGGCGGATCCAAGAGACCCAGTACTTC. This translates into CAQTWRIQETQYF.

This clone occurred once. This chain connects TRBV5-1 to TRBJ2-3; a possible D gene is TRBD2 (6 bases). The CDR3 extends over 17 amino acids. Trimming cost V 0 bases and J 4 bases, with 18 bases left between them. Germline-derived CDR1 and CDR2 are SGHRS and YFSETQ. The CDR3 here is CASSLEVSGPGADTQYF. CDR3 bases: TGCGCCAGCAGCTTGGAGGTTAGCGGTCCGGGTGCAGATACGCAGTATTTT.

The chain is built from TRBV7-6 and TRBJ2-5; 9 bases line up with TRBD2. This CDR3 is built from 15 residues. CDR1 SGHVS and CDR2 FNYEAQ come from the germline V gene. The V gene end was trimmed by 5 bases and the J gene end by 3 bases; junction bases not matched to a gene: 7. The DNA for the CDR3 is TGTGCCAGCAGCCCCGGGACTAGCCCCAAAGAGACCCAGTACTTC. Translating gives CASSPGTSPKETQYF.

This rearrangement joins TRBV2 to TRBJ2-3; 13 positions match TRBD2. The germline V gene has CDR1 SNHLY and CDR2 FYNNEI. Trimming removed 4 bases from V and 4 bases from J; junction bases left unmatched: 2. The CDR3 sequence is 15 residues long. Here the CDR3 DNA reads TGTGCCAGCAGTGGGACTAGCGGGGGCCCAGATACGCAGTATTTT. Protein: CASSGTSGGPDTQYF.

The V call is TRBV6-1, the J call TRBJ2-1; tentatively, D is TRBD1 or TRBD2 (5 bases each). The V gene's germline CDR1 is MNHNS and CDR2 SASEGT. Between the trimmed V and J ends, which lost 7 bases and 14 bases, there was a span of 21 bases. The CDR3 extends over 13 amino acids. The CDR3 loop is CASNPRGTRFEFF. In DNA, the CDR3 is TGTGCCAGCAACCCACGGGGCACTAGGTTTGAGTTCTTC.

The CDR3 DNA is TGTGCCAGCAGCCCCCCGACAGGGATTGATGGCTACACCTTC. It translates to CASSPPTGIDGYTF. The chain joins TRBV7-9 to TRBJ1-2, with TRBD1 matching over 7 bases. V lost 5 bases, J lost 6 bases, and 9 bases stayed unmatched. The V gene's germline CDR1 is SEHNR and CDR2 FQNEAQ (reference sequence). The CDR3 extends over 14 amino acids.

This clone appeared a single time. The genes are TRBV7-3 and TRBJ1-2, with 7 bases that match TRBD1. Germline CDR1 and CDR2: SGHTA and FQGTGA. J lost 7 bases, V lost 5 bases, and 7 bases had no gene match. The CDR3 sequence is 13 residues long. For the CDR3, the DNA is TGTGCCAGCAGCCAATCCACAGGGGCTGGCTACACCTTC. Translated, it gives CASSQSTGAGYTF. The variable domain in full, with the rest retrieved from reference TRBV7-3 and TRBJ1-2, is GAGVSQTPSNKVTEKGKYVELRCDPISGHTALYWYRQSLGQGPEFLIYFQGTGAADDSGLPNDRFFAVRPEGSVSTLKIQRTERGDSAVYLCASSQSTGAGYTFGSGTRLTVV.

The chain joins TRBV27 to TRBJ2-7; unclear D gene. The CDR3 runs 9 residues. The V and J ends lost 11 bases and 7 bases respectively, with 9 bases between them. Germline lookup yields CDR1 MNHEY and CDR2 SMNVEV (reference sequence). Here the CDR3 DNA reads TGTGCCTCACAACGGGAGCAGTACTTC. It specifies CASQREQYF.